This T cell receptor (beta chain) was identified in a study of cytomegalovirus exposure and HLA in healthy donors. This PCR relied on a set of 60 Vbeta primers and 13 Jbeta primers. Profiling relied on immunoSEQ multiplex PCR, and the TCRdb table lists in-frame clones only, not all of them. The sample gives about 180,000 clones, more than 75% of which show up once; under 3% is in the top ten. Trimming removed 7 bases at V and 8 bases at J, with 17 bases between. Germline values: CDR1 MDHEN, CDR2 SYDVKM. The CDR3 is made up of 14 amino acids. Sequencing used PBMCs. The rearrangement joins TRBV28 to TRBJ1-4, with D unresolved. The receptor comes from a woman aged 25 to 45 in good health and CMV-seropositive. The CDR3 region has the DNA TGTGCCAGCACTTTTAGCTTAGGAAGGGAAAAACTGTTTTTT. This sequence encodes CASTFSLGREKLFF. Using reference TRBV28 and TRBJ1-4 for the parts outside the CDR3, the full variable domain is DVKVTQSSRYLVKRTGEKVFLECVQDMDHENMFWYRQDPGLGLRLIYFSYDVKMKEKGDIPEGYSVSREKKERFSLILESASTNQTSMYLCASTFSLGREKLFFGSGTQLSVL.